Below, 18 T cell receptor beta chains from the same sample are listed, as sequenced in a study of blood T cell repertoires in COVID-19. Only in-frame clones appear in the TCRdb table, and some are missing; sequencing was by immunoSEQ multiplex PCR. The table shows about 120,000 clones, with over 65% occurring only once. The sample was peripheral blood. The receptors originated from a woman older than 75 with acute or convalescent COVID-19.

This chain links TRBV10-2 with TRBJ2-5, with 8 bases fitting TRBD1. The J segment lost 4 bases and the V segment lost 5 bases, leaving 12 bases of the junction unmatched. Germline CDR1 and CDR2: WSHSY and SAAADI. CDR3 size: 16 residues. In nucleotides, the CDR3 is TGCGCCAGCAGTACCGGGACAGGCAGTGGTAGAGAGACCCAGTACTTC. Protein sequence: CASSTGTGSGRETQYF.

This sequence joins TRBV7-9 and TRBJ2-7; D is undetermined. Trimming removed 5 bases at V and 4 bases at J, with 12 bases between. Germline CDR1 reads SEHNR; CDR2 reads FQNEAQ (reference sequence). The CDR3 totals 13 residues. CDR3 in DNA: TGTGCCAGCAGCCCGAGGAGCCTATACGAGCAGTACTTC. Its protein product is CASSPRSLYEQYF.

This clone has a single count. The V call is TRBV2, the J call TRBJ1-5; the D is unclear. The germline gives CDR1 SNHLY, CDR2 FYNNEI. Trimming took 2 bases from V and 7 from J, leaving 9 bases between them. The CDR3 is 13 amino acids. This CDR3 is CASSEREGQPQHF. For the CDR3, the DNA is TGTGCCAGCAGTGAAAGGGAGGGACAGCCCCAGCATTTT.

This rearrangement joins TRBV24-1 to TRBJ2-1; 8 positions agree with TRBD2. V shed 6 bases, J shed 2 bases, and the junction held 2 bases outside the gene matches. Germline assignment: CDR1 KGHDR and CDR2 SFDVKD. CDR3 size: 14 residues. Here the CDR3 reads CATSSGGPYNEQFF. The CDR3 DNA sequence: TGTGCCACCAGTTCGGGGGGGCCCTACAATGAGCAGTTCTTC.

This clone was found a few times. The chain employs TRBV6-1 and TRBJ2-2; possibly TRBD2 for D (5 bases). This CDR3 has 17 amino acids. Germline V gene sequence: CDR1 MNHNS, CDR2 SASEGT. The V gene lost 4 bases and the J gene lost 2 bases, with 17 bases spanning the gap. This CDR3 reads CASSAGYGISNTGELFF. CDR3 in DNA: TGTGCCAGCAGTGCAGGCTACGGGATCTCTAACACCGGGGAGCTGTTTTTT.

The rearrangement joins TRBV7-2 to TRBJ2-5; D is possibly TRBD1 (5 bases). Germline V gene sequence: CDR1 SGHTA, CDR2 FQGNSA. CDR3 size: 15 residues. V gave up 2 bases and J gave up 5 bases, with 15 bases separating them. CDR3 DNA sequence: TGTGCCAGCAGCTTAAACCCAGGGAACGGCGAGACCCAGTACTTC. As protein: CASSLNPGNGETQYF. The full variable domain, rest sourced from reference TRBV7-2 and TRBJ2-5, is GAGVSQSPSNKVTEKGKDVELRCDPISGHTALYWYRQSLGQGLEFLIYFQGNSAPDKSGLPSDRFSAERTGGSVSTLTIQRTQQEDSAVYLCASSLNPGNGETQYFGPGTRLLVL.

The chain couples TRBV6-5 to TRBJ2-3, with 8 bases fitting TRBD2. After removal of 8 bases from V and 6 bases from J, the junction contained 7 bases not matched to a gene. CDR3 length equals 13 residues. From germline, CDR1 is MNHEY and CDR2 SVGAGI. The CDR3 sequence is CASRAGVEDTQYF. CDR3 bases: TGTGCCAGCCGAGCGGGGGTAGAGGATACGCAGTATTTT.

This rearrangement joins TRBV7-9 to TRBJ1-2; maybe TRBD1 (5 bases). The V end was cut by 0 bases, the J end by 6 bases, with 14 bases between. This CDR3 is 15 amino acids long. Germline assignment: CDR1 SEHNR and CDR2 FQNEAQ (reference sequence). The CDR3 loop reads CASSLAGASGNGYTF. The CDR3 DNA follows: TGTGCCAGCAGCTTAGCAGGGGCGAGTGGAAATGGCTACACCTTC. The full variable domain, with the rest looked up from reference TRBV7-9 and TRBJ1-2, is DTGVSQNPRHKITKRGQNVTFRCDPISEHNRLYWYRQTLGQGPEFLTYFQNEAQLEKSRLLSDRFSAERPKGSFSTLEIQRTEQGDSAMYLCASSLAGASGNGYTFGSGTRLTVV.

This clone has only a few counts. This chain uses TRBV2 with TRBJ1-2; weak D call: TRBD1 (5 bases). This CDR3 has 13 residues. V was clipped by 4 bases and J by 2 bases, with 8 bases between them. Germline CDR1 reads SNHLY; CDR2 reads FYNNEI. CDR3 DNA: TGTGCCAGCAGTGGGTCAGGGAACTATGGCTACACCTTC. It is translated as CASSGSGNYGYTF.

The gene calls are TRBV5-1 and TRBJ1-1; D possibly corresponds to TRBD1 (6 bases). V lost 0 bases and J 0 bases, leaving 12 bases between the germline ends. The germline V gene has CDR1 SGHRS and CDR2 YFSETQ. CDR3 length: 16 amino acids. The CDR3 DNA follows: TGCGCCAGCAGCTTGGTACGGGGGGACATGAACACTGAAGCTTTCTTT. It codes for CASSLVRGDMNTEAFF.

This clone was observed a few times. The chain employs TRBV5-4 and TRBJ2-7; 9 bases align to TRBD2. Trimming removed 0 bases from V and 4 bases from J; junction bases left unmatched: 5. Germline V CDR1 and CDR2: SGHNT, YYREEE (reference sequence). The CDR3 loop spans 15 amino acids. This CDR3 reads CASSLGLAEEYEQYF. In DNA form, the CDR3 reads TGTGCCAGCAGCTTGGGACTAGCGGAAGAGTACGAGCAGTACTTC.

This chain links TRBV30 with TRBJ2-1, with 14 bases identical to TRBD2. The J segment lost 7 bases and the V segment lost 0 bases, leaving 14 bases of the junction unmatched. This CDR3 spans 19 amino acids. Per germline, CDR1 GTSNPN and CDR2 SVGIG (reference sequence). CDR3 coding DNA: TGTGCCTGGAGTGTTTCCCGGACTAGCGGGGGGCCCGCTGAAAATGAGCAGTTCTTC. Its translation: CAWSVSRTSGGPAENEQFF. The full variable domain, in which reference TRBV30 and TRBJ2-1 provide the parts outside the CDR3, is SQTIHQWPATLVQPVGSPLSLECTVEGTSNPNLYWYRQAAGRGLQLLFYSVGIGQISSEVPQNLSASRPQDRQFILSSKKLLLSDSGFYLCAWSVSRTSGGPAENEQFFGPGTRLTVL.

The V call is TRBV4-1, the J call TRBJ2-1, with D tentatively TRBD1 (6 bases). Deletions cut 2 bases from V and 0 bases from J, with 11 bases between. This CDR3 is built from 16 residues. Germline V lookup: CDR1 MGHRA, CDR2 YSYEKL. In nucleotides, the CDR3 is TGCGCCAGCAGCCAAAATACAGGGTCCTCCTACAATGAGCAGTTCTTC. Protein product: CASSQNTGSSYNEQFF.

The gene calls are TRBV4-2 and TRBJ2-3, with D tentatively TRBD2 (6 bases). The germline CDR1 and CDR2 sequences are LGHNA and YNFKEQ. The CDR3 sequence is 16 residues long. The V and J ends lost 0 bases and 4 bases respectively, with 14 bases between them. The CDR3 coding sequence is TGTGCCAGCAGCCAAGATGATACGGGAGTTCCAGATACGCAGTATTTT. Translating gives CASSQDDTGVPDTQYF.

This clone was seen only once. The chain employs TRBV19 and TRBJ2-4, with D possibly TRBD1 on 5 matching bases. The CDR3 is made up of 13 amino acids. Germline CDR1 reads LNHDA; CDR2 reads SQIVND (reference sequence). Trimming cost V 5 bases and J 14 bases, with 19 bases left between them. The CDR3 DNA sequence: TGTGCCAGTAGTCTGGAGTCCACGACAGATAAGTACTTC. Its translation is CASSLESTTDKYF.

This clone was picked up a small number of times. This chain connects TRBV29-1 to TRBJ1-1, with D perhaps matching TRBD1 (5 bases). The CDR3 has 18 amino acids. Trimming pared 2 bases from V and 4 bases from J, leaving 26 bases between. The germline V gene has CDR1 SQVTM and CDR2 ANQGSEA. The CDR3 sequence: CSVEKHGGAGRGTTEAFF. The DNA of the CDR3 is TGCAGCGTTGAAAAACACGGCGGGGCAGGTCGTGGGACCACTGAAGCTTTCTTT.

The chain recombines TRBV3-1 (or the pseudogene TRBV3-2) with TRBJ1-4; D is undetermined. Germline V gene data show CDR1 as LGHDT and CDR2 as YNNKEL (reference sequence). The CDR3 has 15 amino acids. Trimming took 8 bases from V and 0 from J, leaving 13 bases between them. For the CDR3, the DNA is TGTGCCAGCTCTAGGCAGCGTGCAACTAATGAAAAACTGTTTTTT. Translating gives CASSRQRATNEKLFF.

This clone was observed a single time. This chain joins TRBV2 and TRBJ2-7; TRBD1 matches 10 bases. Germline V gene sequence: CDR1 SNHLY, CDR2 FYNNEI. Losses at the gene ends were 5 bases for V and 3 bases for J; bases not matched to a gene: 4. This CDR3 is 14 amino acids long. The DNA for the CDR3 is TGTGCCAGCAGTCCGACAGGGGGCGGCTACGAGCAGTACTTC. Translated, it gives CASSPTGGGYEQYF.